Listed below are T cell receptor beta chains from one sample, sequenced in a study of cytomegalovirus exposure and HLA in healthy donors. TCRdb keeps only in-frame clones here, not all; method: immunoSEQ multiplex PCR. The sample carries 150,000 to 200,000 clones, 81% recorded once. What was sequenced was PBMCs. Source of these receptors: a man between 50 and 59 years old in good health and CMV-seronegative. Both conserved end residues are trimmed from each CDR3. Where a row states a size, it is once, few, many or the class of an expanded clone; other rows omit it.

abundance: .; j_gene: TRBJ2-5; v_gene: TRBV5-5; CDR3aa: ASSSGNLRETQY
abundance: .; j_gene: TRBJ2-1; v_gene: TRBV19; CDR3aa: AGGDSNEQF
abundance: .; j_gene: TRBJ2-5; v_gene: TRBV2; CDR3aa: ASSELDGRETQY
abundance: once; j_gene: TRBJ2-1; v_gene: TRBV7-9; CDR3aa: SSSYHKQNEQF
abundance: .; j_gene: TRBJ1-5; v_gene: TRBV5-1; CDR3aa: ASSLGGDQPQH
abundance: .; j_gene: TRBJ1-6; v_gene: TRBV19; CDR3aa: ASSIEQGNSPLH
abundance: once; j_gene: TRBJ2-3; v_gene: TRBV7-3; CDR3aa: ASSLGLAGGSTQY
abundance: .; j_gene: TRBJ2-1; v_gene: TRBV19; CDR3aa: ASSIRGRGGWYNEQF
abundance: once; j_gene: TRBJ2-5; v_gene: TRBV7-9; CDR3aa: ASSLARERETQY
abundance: .; j_gene: TRBJ1-3; v_gene: TRBV6-1; CDR3aa: ASSVASVKGDLNTIY
abundance: .; j_gene: TRBJ1-2; v_gene: TRBV5-6; CDR3aa: ASSLRLTNYGYT
abundance: .; j_gene: TRBJ1-1; v_gene: TRBV6-1; CDR3aa: ASSETVLNTEAF
abundance: few; j_gene: TRBJ1-1; v_gene: TRBV5-5; CDR3aa: ASRGGRDTEAF
abundance: .; j_gene: TRBJ2-6; v_gene: TRBV27; CDR3aa: ASSSGQTSGANVLT
abundance: .; j_gene: TRBJ1-3; v_gene: TRBV5-1; CDR3aa: ASSRQGEKGNTIY
abundance: .; j_gene: TRBJ2-1; v_gene: TRBV27; CDR3aa: ASSLYPLAEQF
abundance: few; j_gene: TRBJ1-1; v_gene: TRBV29-1; CDR3aa: SVIPLRGNTEAF
abundance: .; j_gene: TRBJ1-5; v_gene: TRBV6-5; CDR3aa: ASSPTGTSNQPQH
abundance: .; j_gene: TRBJ1-3; v_gene: TRBV4-1; CDR3aa: ASSRSTGQGYGNTIY
abundance: .; j_gene: TRBJ2-7; v_gene: TRBV7-9; CDR3aa: SSSLSTGQGLGEQY
abundance: .; j_gene: TRBJ1-5; v_gene: TRBV2; CDR3aa: ASRARVPPNQPQH
abundance: once; j_gene: TRBJ1-1; v_gene: TRBV9; CDR3aa: ASSVVSVNTEAF
abundance: few; j_gene: TRBJ1-5; v_gene: TRBV18; CDR3aa: ASHGGQGKYQPQH
abundance: .; j_gene: TRBJ2-5; v_gene: TRBV27; CDR3aa: ASSPGVILY
abundance: few; j_gene: TRBJ1-1; v_gene: TRBV9; CDR3aa: ASSAKENTEAF
abundance: once; j_gene: TRBJ2-2; v_gene: TRBV27; CDR3aa: ASSLWGGNEQLF
abundance: .; j_gene: TRBJ2-1; v_gene: TRBV11-2; CDR3aa: ASSLAGGGGNEQF
abundance: few; j_gene: TRBJ1-2; v_gene: TRBV5-1; CDR3aa: ASSLASATATAYGYT
abundance: once; j_gene: TRBJ2-2; v_gene: TRBV18; CDR3aa: ASSRDRVPNTGELF
abundance: .; j_gene: TRBJ2-2; v_gene: TRBV18; CDR3aa: ASSPSEGSTGELF
abundance: .; j_gene: TRBJ1-5; v_gene: TRBV6-1; CDR3aa: ATGQGTQPQH
abundance: .; j_gene: TRBJ2-7; v_gene: TRBV5-1; CDR3aa: ASSLAGGLIYEQY
abundance: .; j_gene: TRBJ1-1; v_gene: TRBV27; CDR3aa: ASSPTGLFGTEAF
abundance: few; j_gene: TRBJ2-7; v_gene: TRBV7-2; CDR3aa: ASSPSRDRAYEQY
abundance: .; j_gene: TRBJ1-1; v_gene: TRBV5-4; CDR3aa: ASSPLYETGQAF
abundance: .; j_gene: TRBJ1-6; v_gene: TRBV6-1; CDR3aa: ASTGSSPLH
abundance: .; j_gene: TRBJ2-5; v_gene: TRBV27; CDR3aa: ASSLDTGARETQY
abundance: .; j_gene: TRBJ2-4; v_gene: TRBV5-1; CDR3aa: ASSFARSRDRDIQY
abundance: .; j_gene: TRBJ2-1; v_gene: TRBV5-6; CDR3aa: ATSRDRLNNEQF
abundance: .; j_gene: TRBJ2-7; v_gene: TRBV7-8; CDR3aa: ASSRGAEQY
abundance: .; j_gene: TRBJ1-5; v_gene: TRBV27; CDR3aa: ASSHRGRNQPQH
abundance: once; j_gene: TRBJ2-3; v_gene: TRBV5-1; CDR3aa: ASSFPPDTQY
abundance: .; j_gene: TRBJ1-4; v_gene: TRBV7-2; CDR3aa: ASSIQGEKLF
abundance: .; j_gene: TRBJ1-2; v_gene: TRBV19; CDR3aa: ASSIDLGTGNGYGYT
abundance: .; j_gene: TRBJ2-7; v_gene: TRBV7-9; CDR3aa: ASSSTSGISYEQY
abundance: few; j_gene: TRBJ2-7; v_gene: TRBV7-2; CDR3aa: ASSYDSSYEQY
abundance: .; j_gene: TRBJ2-4; v_gene: TRBV10-3; CDR3aa: AISESEVRGVKNIQY
abundance: .; j_gene: TRBJ1-1; v_gene: TRBV9; CDR3aa: ASSVADGGTEAF
abundance: few; j_gene: TRBJ2-3; v_gene: TRBV19; CDR3aa: ASTQTGKSTDTQY
abundance: few; j_gene: TRBJ2-3; v_gene: TRBV11-3; CDR3aa: ASSFGQSTDTQY
abundance: .; j_gene: TRBJ2-7; v_gene: TRBV19; CDR3aa: ASSRRPRQGYEQY
abundance: .; j_gene: TRBJ1-2; v_gene: TRBV1; CDR3aa: TSSQDRVNYGYT
abundance: .; j_gene: TRBJ2-5; v_gene: TRBV5-1; CDR3aa: ASSNRGGEETQY
abundance: .; j_gene: TRBJ2-2; v_gene: TRBV4-1; CDR3aa: ASSEGRGRQVLNTGELF
abundance: .; j_gene: TRBJ1-1; v_gene: TRBV19; CDR3aa: ASSFSNRVAEAF
abundance: .; j_gene: .; v_gene: TRBV4-3; CDR3aa: ASSQDRGGFEQY
abundance: .; j_gene: TRBJ2-2; v_gene: TRBV2; CDR3aa: ASRGGRTGELF
abundance: few; j_gene: TRBJ1-1; v_gene: TRBV11-2; CDR3aa: ASSSRRKNTEAF
abundance: .; j_gene: TRBJ2-5; v_gene: TRBV7-3; CDR3aa: ASSPSDQETQY